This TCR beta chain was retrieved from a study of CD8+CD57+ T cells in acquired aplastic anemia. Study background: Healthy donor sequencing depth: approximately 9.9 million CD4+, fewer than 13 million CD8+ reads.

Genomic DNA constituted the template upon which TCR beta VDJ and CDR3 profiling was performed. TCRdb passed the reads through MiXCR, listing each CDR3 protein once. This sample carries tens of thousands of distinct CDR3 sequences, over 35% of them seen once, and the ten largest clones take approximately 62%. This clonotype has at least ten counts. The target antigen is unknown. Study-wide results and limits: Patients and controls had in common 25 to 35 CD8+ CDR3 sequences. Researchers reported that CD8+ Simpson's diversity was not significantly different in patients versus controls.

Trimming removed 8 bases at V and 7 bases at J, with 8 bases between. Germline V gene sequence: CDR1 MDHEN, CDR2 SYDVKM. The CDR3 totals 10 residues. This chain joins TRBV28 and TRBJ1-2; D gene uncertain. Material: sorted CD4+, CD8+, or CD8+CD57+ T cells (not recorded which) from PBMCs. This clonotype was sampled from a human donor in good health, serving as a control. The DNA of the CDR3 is TGTGCCAGCCGCTCTGTTGGCTACACCTTC. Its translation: CASRSVGYTF.